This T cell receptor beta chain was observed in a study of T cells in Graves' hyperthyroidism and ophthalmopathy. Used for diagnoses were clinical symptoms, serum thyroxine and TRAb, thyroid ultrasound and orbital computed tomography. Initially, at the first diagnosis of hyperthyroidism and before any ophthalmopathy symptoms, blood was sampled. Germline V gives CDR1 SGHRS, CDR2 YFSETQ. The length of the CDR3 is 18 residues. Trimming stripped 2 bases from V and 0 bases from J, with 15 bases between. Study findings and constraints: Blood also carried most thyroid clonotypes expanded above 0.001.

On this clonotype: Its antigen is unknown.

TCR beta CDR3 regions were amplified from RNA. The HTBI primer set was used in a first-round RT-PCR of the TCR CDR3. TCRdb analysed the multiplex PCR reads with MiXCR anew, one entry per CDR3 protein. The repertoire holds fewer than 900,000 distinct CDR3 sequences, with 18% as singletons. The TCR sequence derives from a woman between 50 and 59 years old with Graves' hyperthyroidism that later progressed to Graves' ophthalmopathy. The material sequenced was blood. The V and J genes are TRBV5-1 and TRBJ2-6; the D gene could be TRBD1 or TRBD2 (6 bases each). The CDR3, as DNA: TGCGCCAGCAGCTTAACGGGGGCCATAGTCTCTGGGGCCAACGTCCTGACTTTC. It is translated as CASSLTGAIVSGANVLTF.